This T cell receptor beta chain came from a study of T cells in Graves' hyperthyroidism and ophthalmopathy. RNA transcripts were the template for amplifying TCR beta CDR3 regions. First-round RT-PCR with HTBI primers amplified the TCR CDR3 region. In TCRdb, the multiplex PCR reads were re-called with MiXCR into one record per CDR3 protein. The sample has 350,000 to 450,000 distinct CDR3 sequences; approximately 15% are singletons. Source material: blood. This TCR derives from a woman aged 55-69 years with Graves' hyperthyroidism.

In nucleotides, the CDR3 is TGTGCCAGCAGTCCTCCCGGGACCGGGGAGGGCGAGCAGTACTTC. Its translation: CASSPPGTGEGEQYF. The chain has TRBV27 and TRBJ2-7; 7 bases fit TRBD2. The length of the CDR3 is 15 residues. Germline CDR1 MNHEY, CDR2 SMNVEV (reference sequence). Trimming took 5 bases from V and 6 from J; bases not matched to a gene: 13.